This record covers a single TCR beta chain. Antigen unknown. Extraction yielded at least 5 micrograms of total RNA per sample. This sample was taken from a study of blood T cells in healthy people across ages. Study conclusions and caveats: Comparison with aged donors showed that long-lived donors had more naive CD4+ cells and higher diversity.

The CDR3 totals 16 residues. The germline V gene has CDR1 DFQATT and CDR2 SNEGSKA (reference sequence). The second PCR ran about 6 to 12 cycles with a sample-barcoded 5' primer and J-beta primers. TCRdb processed the 5' RACE reads anew with MiXCR; each CDR3 protein has one entry. The repertoire includes roughly 800,000 distinct CDR3 sequences, roughly 60% of them detected once, and roughly 20% sits in the top ten. This TCR was recovered from a man aged 25 to 40 in good health. This rearrangement joins TRBV20-1 to TRBJ2-4, with TRBD2 matching over 9 bases. The J call is uncertain, as TRBJ2-5 better fits the DNA end. The source material was blood. CDR3 amino acids: CSAPPFLAGFQETQYF. DNA for the CDR3: TGCAGTGCCCCACCATTCCTAGCGGGGTTCCAAGAGACCCAGTACTTC.